A selection of T cell receptor beta chains follows, all from one sample in a study of regulatory T cells in long-lasting Graves disease. MiXCR, run by TCRdb on the multiplex PCR reads, gives a single entry per CDR3 protein. The data show 400,000 to 500,000 distinct CDR3 sequences, 12% to 15% seen once. The data were also submitted as part of a second study, on T cells in Graves' hyperthyroidism and ophthalmopathy.

This sample comprised peripheral blood mononuclear cells (PBMCs), obtained at new diagnosis, from a patient treated with antithyroid drugs. The receptors shown here come from a woman aged 45-65 years with Graves disease. Each CDR3 is given with its conserved first and last residue. The D gene is left open where the match is weak. Clone size is shown for a subset of rows, as once, few, many or a class of expanded clone.

NA,TRBV5-1,NA,TRBJ2-1,CASSSPRDGSSYNEQFF,TGCGCCAGCAGCTCGCCGCGGGACGGATCTTCCTACAATGAGCAGTTCTTC
many,TRBV12-3/TRBV12-4,NA,TRBJ2-3,CASKRRVTSTDTQYF,TGTGCCAGCAAGAGGCGGGTAACTAGCACAGATACGCAGTATTTT
many,TRBV28,TRBD2,TRBJ2-7,CASSWGGGSYEQYF,TGTGCCAGCTCGTGGGGGGGGGGGTCCTACGAGCAGTACTTC
NA,TRBV19,NA,TRBJ1-5,CASTKGQKGQPQHF,TGTGCCAGTACCAAAGGGCAGAAGGGGCAGCCCCAGCATTTT
many,TRBV28,NA,TRBJ2-7,CASSLPTPPEQYF,TGTGCCAGCAGTTTACCGACACCCCCCGAGCAGTACTTC
NA,TRBV6-2/TRBV6-3,TRBD2,TRBJ2-7,CASTTLAGGPTREQYF,TGTGCCAGCACCACACTAGCGGGAGGCCCTACGAGGGAGCAGTACTTC
NA,TRBV12-3/TRBV12-4,NA,TRBJ1-2,CASSLGPIDGGYGYTF,TGTGCCAGCAGTCTCGGCCCGATAGACGGCGGCTATGGCTACACCTTC
few,TRBV5-4,NA,TRBJ2-3,CASSPGAYTDTQYF,TGTGCCAGCAGCCCGGGCGCGTACACAGATACGCAGTATTTT
many,TRBV24-1,TRBD2,TRBJ2-3,CATSDFVAGAGDTQYF,TGTGCCACCAGTGATTTCGTAGCGGGAGCCGGAGATACGCAGTATTTT
many,TRBV6-2/TRBV6-3,NA,TRBJ1-4,CASSPLGEKLFF,TGTGCCAGCAGTCCTCTTGGCGAAAAACTGTTTTTT
NA,TRBV4-1,NA,TRBJ1-4,CASSQDWDREKLFF,TGCGCCAGCAGCCAAGATTGGGACCGTGAAAAACTGTTTTTT
NA,TRBV7-9,NA,TRBJ2-1,CASSLGGEDNEQFF,TGTGCCAGCAGCTTAGGGGGAGAGGACAATGAGCAGTTCTTC
NA,TRBV7-2,NA,TRBJ2-7,CASSFSGTDPYEQYF,TGTGCCAGCAGCTTCTCCGGGACGGACCCCTACGAGCAGTACTTC
few,TRBV4-1,NA,TRBJ2-7,CASSSRPNHYEQYF,TGCGCCAGCAGCTCCCGACCAAACCATTACGAGCAGTACTTC
many,TRBV6-2/TRBV6-3,NA,TRBJ2-7,CASSEVLTYEQYF,TGTGCCAGCAGTGAAGTCCTGACCTACGAGCAGTACTTC
many,TRBV28,NA,TRBJ2-1,CASSLVLWHWSLSPLYNEQFF,TGTGCCAGCAGTTTAGTATTATGGCATTGGTCACTCTCCCCTCTCTACAATGAGCAGTTCTTC
many,TRBV12-3/TRBV12-4,TRBD1,TRBJ2-1,CASSLGTGGLEQFF,TGTGCCAGCAGTTTGGGGACAGGGGGCCTTGAGCAGTTCTTC
NA,TRBV20-1,TRBD2,TRBJ2-7,CSARATTSGTYEQYF,TGCAGTGCTAGAGCAACGACTAGCGGGACCTACGAGCAGTACTTC